This T cell receptor beta chain emerged from a study of cytomegalovirus exposure and HLA in healthy donors. Study conclusions and caveats: Reported performance of the classifier showed diagnosis of cytomegalovirus status with high specificity and sensitivity.

Germline V gene data show CDR1 as MGHRA and CDR2 as YSYEKL. This CDR3 has 12 residues. Trimming shortened V by 7 bases and J by 1 base, and 7 bases separated the two germline ends. The donors were members of the validation cohort, which comprised 120 subjects and was separate from the first cohort of 600 to 800 subjects. In regard to this clone: Its target is not known.

Some clones are missing from TCRdb's copy, which holds only in-frame ones; the method was immunoSEQ multiplex PCR. The table lists 150,000 to 200,000 clones, about 86% of them singletons, with approximately 2% in the top ten. The TCR originated in a woman under 30 in good health and CMV-seronegative. The sequencing input was PBMCs. The chain joins TRBV4-1 to TRBJ1-1; D gene ambiguous. CDR3 region: CASMEGNTEAFF. DNA for the CDR3: TGCGCCAGCATGGAGGGGAACACTGAAGCTTTCTTT.